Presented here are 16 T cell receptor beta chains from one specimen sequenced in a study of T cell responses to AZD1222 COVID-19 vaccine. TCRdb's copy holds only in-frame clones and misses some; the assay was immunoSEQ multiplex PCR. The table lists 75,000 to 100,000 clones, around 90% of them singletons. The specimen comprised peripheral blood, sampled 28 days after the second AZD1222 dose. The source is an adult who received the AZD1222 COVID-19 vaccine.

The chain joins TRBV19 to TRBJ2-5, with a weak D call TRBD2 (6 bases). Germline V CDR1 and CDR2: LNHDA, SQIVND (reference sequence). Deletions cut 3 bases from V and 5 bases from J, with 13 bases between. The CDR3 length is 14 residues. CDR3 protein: CASSIAAGTETQYF. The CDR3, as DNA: TGTGCCAGTAGTATCGCGGCGGGGACGGAGACCCAGTACTTC.

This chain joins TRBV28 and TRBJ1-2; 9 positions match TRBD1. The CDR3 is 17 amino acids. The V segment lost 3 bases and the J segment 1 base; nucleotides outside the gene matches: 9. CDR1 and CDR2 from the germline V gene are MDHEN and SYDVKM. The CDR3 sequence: CASSFRGQGFRNYGYTF. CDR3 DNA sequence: TGTGCCAGCAGTTTTCGGGGACAGGGATTTCGTAACTATGGCTACACCTTC.

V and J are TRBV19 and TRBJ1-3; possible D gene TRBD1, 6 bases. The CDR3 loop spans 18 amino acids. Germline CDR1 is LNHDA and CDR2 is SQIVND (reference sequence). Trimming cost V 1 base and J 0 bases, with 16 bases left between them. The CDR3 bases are TGTGCCAGTAGTATAGTTTCTCGTGGGACACCCTCTGGAAACACCATATATTTT. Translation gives CASSIVSRGTPSGNTIYF.

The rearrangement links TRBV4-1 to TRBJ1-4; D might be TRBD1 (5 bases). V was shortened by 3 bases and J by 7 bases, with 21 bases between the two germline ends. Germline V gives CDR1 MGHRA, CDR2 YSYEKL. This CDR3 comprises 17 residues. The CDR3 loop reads CASSQASPGTGSEKLFF. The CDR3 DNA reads TGCGCCAGCAGCCAGGCCTCCCCTGGGACGGGGAGTGAAAAACTGTTTTTT.

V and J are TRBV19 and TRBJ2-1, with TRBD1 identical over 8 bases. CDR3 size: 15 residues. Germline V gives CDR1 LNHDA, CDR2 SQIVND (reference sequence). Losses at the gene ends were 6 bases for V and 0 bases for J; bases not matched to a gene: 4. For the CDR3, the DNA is TGTGCCAGTAGACCAGGGACAGGCTCCTACAATGAGCAGTTCTTC. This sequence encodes CASRPGTGSYNEQFF.

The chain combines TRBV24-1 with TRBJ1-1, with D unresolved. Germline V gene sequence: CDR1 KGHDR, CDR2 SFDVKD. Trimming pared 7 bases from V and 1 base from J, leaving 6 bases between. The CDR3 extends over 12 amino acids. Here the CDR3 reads CATRAGNTEAFF. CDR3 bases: TGTGCCACCAGAGCAGGGAACACTGAAGCTTTCTTT.

CDR3 DNA: TGTGCCAGCAGTCCCAGTAATCAGCCCCAGCATTTT. Amino acid sequence: CASSPSNQPQHF. This rearrangement joins TRBV12-3 or TRBV12-4 to TRBJ1-5; D remains unclear. The ends were cut back, 5 bases at V and 4 bases at J, with 6 bases in the middle. This CDR3 is 12 amino acids long.

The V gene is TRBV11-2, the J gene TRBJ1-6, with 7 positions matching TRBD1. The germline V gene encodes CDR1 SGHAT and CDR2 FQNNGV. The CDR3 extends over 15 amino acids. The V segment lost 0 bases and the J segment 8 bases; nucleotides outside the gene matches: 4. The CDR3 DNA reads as TGTGCCAGCAGCTTAGAGGGGACAGTCCATTCACCCCTCCACTTT. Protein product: CASSLEGTVHSPLHF.

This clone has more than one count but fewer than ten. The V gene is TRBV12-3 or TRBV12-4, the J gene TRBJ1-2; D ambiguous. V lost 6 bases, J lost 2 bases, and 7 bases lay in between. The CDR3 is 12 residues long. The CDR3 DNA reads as TGTGCCAGCAGGAAGGAAAACTATGGCTACACCTTC. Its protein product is CASRKENYGYTF.

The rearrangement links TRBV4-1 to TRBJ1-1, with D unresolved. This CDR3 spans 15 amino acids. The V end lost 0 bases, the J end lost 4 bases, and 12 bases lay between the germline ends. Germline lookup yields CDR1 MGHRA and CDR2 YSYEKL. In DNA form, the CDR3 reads TGCGCCAGCAGCCAAGACCCTACGGCGACCACTGAAGCTTTCTTT. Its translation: CASSQDPTATTEAFF.

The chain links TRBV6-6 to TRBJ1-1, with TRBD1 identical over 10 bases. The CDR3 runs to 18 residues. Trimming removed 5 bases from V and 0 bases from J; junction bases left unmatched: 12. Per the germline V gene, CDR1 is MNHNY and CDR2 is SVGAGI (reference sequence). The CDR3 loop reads CASSHGTGDYLMNTEAFF. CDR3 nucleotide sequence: TGTGCCAGCAGTCACGGGACAGGGGACTACCTTATGAACACTGAAGCTTTCTTT.

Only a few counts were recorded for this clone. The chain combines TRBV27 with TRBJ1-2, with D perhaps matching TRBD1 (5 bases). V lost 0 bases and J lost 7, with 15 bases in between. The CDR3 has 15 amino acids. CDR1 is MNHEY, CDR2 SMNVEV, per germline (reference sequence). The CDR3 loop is CASSLSMGGTGGYTF. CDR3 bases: TGTGCCAGCAGTTTATCTATGGGGGGGACGGGTGGCTACACCTTC.

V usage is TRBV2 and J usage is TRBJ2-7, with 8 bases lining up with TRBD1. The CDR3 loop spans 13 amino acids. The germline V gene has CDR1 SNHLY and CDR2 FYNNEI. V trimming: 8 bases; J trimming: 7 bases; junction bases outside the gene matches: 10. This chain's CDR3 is CASGQGTFGEQYF. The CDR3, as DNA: TGTGCCAGCGGACAGGGCACTTTCGGGGAGCAGTACTTC. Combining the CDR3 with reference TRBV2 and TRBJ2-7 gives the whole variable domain EPEVTQTPSHQVTQMGQEVILRCVPISNHLYFYWYRQILGQKVEFLVSFYNNEISEKSEIFDDQFSVERPDGSNFTLKIRSTKLEDSAMYFCASGQGTFGEQYFGPGTRLTVT.

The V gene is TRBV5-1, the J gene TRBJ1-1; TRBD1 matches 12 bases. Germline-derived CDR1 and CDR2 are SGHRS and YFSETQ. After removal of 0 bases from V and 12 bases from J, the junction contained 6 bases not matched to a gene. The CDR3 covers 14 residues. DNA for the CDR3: TGCGCCAGCAGCTTGGCGGGGACAGGGGGCAAATCTTTCTTT. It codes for CASSLAGTGGKSFF.

CDR3 coding DNA: TGTGCCAGCAGCAACCTGGACAATTCACCCCTCCACTTT. The encoded protein is CASSNLDNSPLHF. The chain uses TRBV5-8 and TRBJ1-6; D gene uncertain. CDR1 is SGHTS, CDR2 YDEGEE, per germline. This CDR3 contains 13 residues. Trimming took 4 bases from V and 7 from J, leaving 9 bases between them.

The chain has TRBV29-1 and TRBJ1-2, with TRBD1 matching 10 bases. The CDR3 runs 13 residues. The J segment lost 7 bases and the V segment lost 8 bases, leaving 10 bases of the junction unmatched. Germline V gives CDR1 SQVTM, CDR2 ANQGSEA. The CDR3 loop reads CSTTGTGALGYTF. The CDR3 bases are TGCAGCACGACCGGGACAGGGGCTCTTGGCTACACCTTC.